Detailed here is one TCR beta chain. Its target is not known. The data stem from a study of T-cell memory formation after mild COVID-19. Study-wide results and limits: Prior to infection, memory already included some responding clones, suggesting cross-reactive memory joined.

This CDR3 region has 13 residues. V lost 7 bases and J 2 bases, leaving 10 bases between the germline ends. CDR1 is ENHRY, CDR2 SYGVKD, per germline. In TCRdb, the 5' RACE reads were re-called with MiXCR into one record per CDR3 protein. This table holds under 650,000 distinct CDR3 sequences, 15% to 20% found once. The TCR sequence derives from an adult woman who had mild COVID-19 (a few samples of this study predate the infection). Cell type and time point are not known. The specimen sequenced was PBMCs or a T cell subset sorted from them (not recorded which). J is TRBJ2-3 and V is TRBV10-3, with D uncertain. Here the CDR3 DNA reads TGTGCCATCATGGCTACTTTCACAGATACGCAGTATTTT. This sequence encodes CAIMATFTDTQYF.